The 13 T cell receptor beta chains reported below all come from one sample, sequenced in a study of cytomegalovirus exposure and HLA in healthy donors. It was with 60 Vbeta and 13 Jbeta primers that the PCR ran. Measured with immunoSEQ multiplex PCR; TCRdb has only the in-frame clones, and not every one. The sample contains roughly 43,000 clones, approximately 77% of which appear only once. Sequenced sample: PBMCs. Source of these receptors: a man aged 25-45 years in good health and CMV-seronegative.

The rearrangement links TRBV6-5 to TRBJ1-2; the D gene is possibly TRBD1 (5 bases). The CDR3 has 14 residues. Trimming cost V 1 base and J 3 bases, with 9 bases left between them. Germline values: CDR1 MNHEY, CDR2 SVGAGI. CDR3 bases: TGTGCCAGCAGTTACTTATGGGGGGACTATGGCTACACCTTC. This sequence encodes CASSYLWGDYGYTF.

This chain links TRBV9 with TRBJ2-7, with 10 positions matching TRBD1. V lost 4 bases and J lost 5; bases outside the gene matches: 6. The CDR3 is made up of 14 amino acids. Germline V gene data show CDR1 as SGDLS and CDR2 as YYNGEE. The CDR3 nucleotides read TGTGCCAGCAGCCCCTGGGACAGGGGTAACGAGCAGTACTTC. It codes for CASSPWDRGNEQYF.

The V call is TRBV5-1, the J call TRBJ2-1; no clear D gene. The ends were cut back, 0 bases at V and 1 base at J, with 11 bases in the middle. The germline gives CDR1 SGHRS, CDR2 YFSETQ. The CDR3 sequence is 16 residues long. CDR3 residues: CASSLAGSLSYNEQFF. The CDR3 DNA is TGCGCCAGCAGCTTGGCCGGGTCCCTTTCCTACAATGAGCAGTTCTTC.

The chain combines TRBV5-4 with TRBJ2-5, with TRBD2 matching 9 bases. CDR3 size: 14 residues. V shed 2 bases, J shed 5 bases, and the junction held 4 bases outside the gene matches. Germline V lookup: CDR1 SGHNT, CDR2 YYREEE (reference sequence). CDR3 DNA sequence: TGTGCCAGCAGCTTCCGGCGGGAGGGCGAGACCCAGTACTTC. Translation: CASSFRREGETQYF.

CDR3 DNA: TGTGCCAGCAGTTCGTTTGGGGCGGCTGGGCAGCCCCAGCATTTT. Amino acids: CASSSFGAAGQPQHF. This rearrangement joins TRBV6-5 to TRBJ1-5; the D gene is possibly TRBD1 (5 bases). The CDR3 has 15 amino acids. CDR1 is MNHEY and CDR2 is SVGAGI in the germline V gene. V gave up 4 bases and J gave up 7 bases, with 17 bases separating them.

V and J are TRBV7-9 and TRBJ1-1, with 8 bases fitting TRBD1. The CDR3 runs 15 residues. Germline trimming cut 2 bases from V and 0 bases from J; bases unmatched to any gene: 2. In germline, CDR1 is SEHNR, CDR2 FQNEAQ (reference sequence). CDR3 in amino acids: CASSLWTGLNTEAFF. In nucleotides, the CDR3 is TGTGCCAGCAGCTTATGGACAGGGCTGAACACTGAAGCTTTCTTT.

The V call is TRBV7-2, the J call TRBJ1-1; a possible D gene is TRBD1 (5 bases). CDR1 and CDR2 from the germline V gene are SGHTA and FQGNSA. This CDR3 spans 12 amino acids. Trimming took off 1 base at V and 13 bases at J, with 13 bases between the two ends. The CDR3 DNA reads TGTGCCAGCAGCTTAGTGTGGGGAGGGGATTTCTTT. Amino acids: CASSLVWGGDFF.

The rearrangement links TRBV7-9 to TRBJ2-1; 7 bases are a match to TRBD1. This CDR3 comprises 13 residues. After removal of 1 base from V and 9 bases from J, the junction contained 3 bases not matched to a gene. Germline V CDR1 and CDR2: SEHNR, FQNEAQ (reference sequence). For the CDR3, the DNA is TGTGCCAGCAGCTTAGGACAGGGCGGTGAGCAGTTCTTC. It yields the protein CASSLGQGGEQFF.

V and J are TRBV6-1 and TRBJ2-6, with TRBD1 identical over 7 bases. The V gene end was trimmed by 2 bases and the J gene end by 2 bases; junction bases not matched to a gene: 0. Germline CDR1 is MNHNS and CDR2 is SASEGT. CDR3 length: 15 residues. In DNA form, the CDR3 reads TGTGCCAGCAGTGAACAGGGGGCTGGGGCCAACGTCCTGACTTTC. It codes for CASSEQGAGANVLTF.

The chain uses TRBV6-5 and TRBJ2-7; D perhaps matches TRBD2 (6 bases). This CDR3 has 15 residues. Germline lookup yields CDR1 MNHEY and CDR2 SVGAGI. Trimming cost V 4 bases and J 0 bases, with 13 bases left between them. This CDR3 reads CASSLGGAHSYEQYF. For the CDR3, the DNA is TGTGCCAGCAGTTTGGGGGGAGCGCACTCCTACGAGCAGTACTTC.

The chain has TRBV27 and TRBJ1-4, with D tentatively TRBD1 (5 bases). V was clipped by 5 bases and J by 4 bases, with 11 bases between them. CDR3 length: 14 residues. Germline loops: CDR1 MNHEY, CDR2 SMNVEV (reference sequence). This CDR3 is CASSPRDSNEKLFF. DNA of the CDR3: TGTGCCAGCAGTCCGAGAGACAGTAATGAAAAACTGTTTTTT.

This clone was observed a few times. The chain carries TRBV6-5 and TRBJ2-3; TRBD1 aligns across 8 bases. This CDR3 is built from 16 residues. Germline V gene lookup returns CDR1 MNHEY and CDR2 SVGAGI. V lost 0 bases and J lost 1; bases outside the gene matches: 3. The CDR3 region is CASSYSPGQGTDTQYF. The CDR3 coding sequence is TGTGCCAGCAGTTACTCGCCGGGACAGGGCACAGATACGCAGTATTTT.

V usage is TRBV9 and J usage is TRBJ1-1; D call uncertain. The CDR3 extends over 13 amino acids. V was clipped by 5 bases and J by 0 bases, with 8 bases between them. Germline V gene sequence: CDR1 SGDLS, CDR2 YYNGEE. CDR3: CASRRGVNTEAFF. DNA of the CDR3: TGTGCCAGCAGACGGGGAGTGAACACTGAAGCTTTCTTT.